This T cell receptor beta chain comes out of a study of blood T cell repertoires in COVID-19. Study information: Material from acute and convalescent COVID-19 was sourced from the United States, Italy and Spain. Nucleic acid was either cDNA or gDNA, and it came from T cells, B-cell-depleted T cells, or PBMCs.

V dropped 4 bases and J dropped 3; count of bases not matched to a gene: 15. CDR1 is SGHNT, CDR2 YYREEE, per germline (reference sequence). The CDR3 has 17 amino acids. The Seattle site enrolled patients during active infection and followed them longitudinally. Authors' methods: Reference gene primer amplification gave nucleated cell count estimates. Sequenced by immunoSEQ multiplex PCR; TCRdb stores in-frame clones only, minus some. V, J and clone size were drawn from that table, and D and trimming were deduced from the DNA. The table has more than 200,000 clones, around 87% seen once; the top ten hold around 5.1%.

This sequence was found in a woman aged 55-70 years with COVID-19, enrolled during active disease. The sequenced sample was peripheral blood. V and J are TRBV5-4 and TRBJ2-5; the match to TRBD2 covers 7 bases. The CDR3 spells CASSGGGLRAMKETQYF. CDR3 in DNA: TGTGCCAGCAGCGGGGGAGGGCTCAGGGCCATGAAAGAGACCCAGTACTTC.